This T cell receptor (beta chain) was identified in a study of T-cell reconstitution after alpha-beta-depleted transplantation in children. CDR3 length: 13 amino acids. Trimming shortened V by 4 bases and J by 8 bases, and 13 bases separated the two germline ends. Germline CDR1 reads SGHRS; CDR2 reads YFSETQ. Preparation of the TCRbeta library used unique molecular identifiers. TCRdb analysed the PCR reads with MiXCR anew, one entry per CDR3 protein. The data contain 670,000 or so distinct CDR3 sequences, around 12% of them singletons. Material: PBMCs, obtained before TCRalphabeta/CD19-depleted stem cell transplant. This sequence originates from a girl aged 2 to 9 with congenital amegakaryocytic thrombocytopenia, due to receive a stem cell transplant. The chain employs TRBV5-1 and TRBJ2-1; TRBD1 is a possible D gene (6 bases). The CDR3 spells CASSQTGLHEQFF. The DNA for the CDR3 is TGCGCCAGCAGCCAAACAGGGCTCCATGAGCAGTTCTTC.